The rows below give T cell receptor beta chains drawn from one sample of a study of cytomegalovirus exposure and HLA in healthy donors. Here immunoSEQ multiplex PCR was the method, and the copy in TCRdb shows in-frame clones only, minus some. The table shows some 220,000 clones, with more than 70% occurring only once. Material for sequencing was PBMCs. Receptor source: a boy aged 5-17 years in good health and CMV-seronegative. CDR3s include the opening cysteine and the closing phenylalanine or tryptophan. D genes are given only for firm matches. Size tells how often a clone was seen (once, few, many) or the class of an expanded clone, and some rows leave it out.

j_call,clone_size,v_call,d_call,cdr3_nt,cdr3_aa
TRBJ1-4,NA,TRBV7-9,NA,TGTGCCAGCAGCTTGTGGACAAATGAAAAACTGTTTTTT,CASSLWTNEKLFF
TRBJ2-2,NA,TRBV9,NA,TGTGCCAGCAACCCCCGCGGTGGCCTGATCTACACCGGGGAGCTGTTTTTT,CASNPRGGLIYTGELFF
TRBJ1-1,once,TRBV30,TRBD1,TGTGCCCACCACAGGGGCCGGACTGAAGCTTTCTTT,CAHHRGRTEAFF
TRBJ1-5,NA,TRBV25-1,TRBD1,TGTGCCAGCAGTGGGGACAGGGGAAATCAGCCCCAGCATTTT,CASSGDRGNQPQHF
TRBJ1-1,NA,TRBV5-1,NA,TGCGCCAGCAGCCTACCAAGGGAGGGAATGAACACTGAAGCTTTCTTT,CASSLPREGMNTEAFF
TRBJ2-7,NA,TRBV15,NA,TGTGCCACCAGCAGAGTAGGGGTCTACGAGCAGTACTTC,CATSRVGVYEQYF
TRBJ2-7,few,TRBV4-1,NA,TGCGCCAGCAGCCACCGCTTATCTTGGGACTCAAGGTACTTC,CASSHRLSWDSRYF
TRBJ2-1,NA,TRBV19,TRBD2,TGTGCCAGTAGTATACGGGCGAGCGGGAGTAATCCTGAGCAGTTCTTC,CASSIRASGSNPEQFF
TRBJ2-1,NA,TRBV5-4,TRBD1,TGTGCCAGCAGCTTAGACAGGGGGACCTACAATGAGCAGTTCTTC,CASSLDRGTYNEQFF
TRBJ2-7,NA,TRBV27,TRBD2,TGTGCCAGCAGTTTAGGAACTAGCGGGAGTTACGAGCAGTACTTC,CASSLGTSGSYEQYF
TRBJ2-1,NA,TRBV5-6,TRBD2,TGTGCCAGCAGCTTTAATAGCGGGACCCGAGTGGAGTTCTTC,CASSFNSGTRVEFF
TRBJ1-1,NA,TRBV30,NA,TGTGCCTGGAGTGCGCAGGGGAACACTGAAGCTTTCTTT,CAWSAQGNTEAFF
TRBJ1-4,NA,TRBV7-6,NA,TGTGCCAGCAGCCAGATAAGTTGGGAAAAACTGTTTTTT,CASSQISWEKLFF
TRBJ2-7,NA,TRBV2,TRBD2,TGTGCCACAAAACGACTAGCGGGAGCTTACGAGCAGTACTTC,CATKRLAGAYEQYF
TRBJ2-7,NA,TRBV2,TRBD2,TGTGCCAGCAGTGCGAATAGCGGGCCCTACTACGAGCAGTACTTC,CASSANSGPYYEQYF
TRBJ2-5,NA,TRBV6-6,NA,TGTGCCAGCAGACGGCGGGGCCAAGAGACCCAGTACTTC,CASRRRGQETQYF
TRBJ1-1,NA,TRBV6-1,NA,TGTGCCAGCAGGCGGGGACTGGGGCGTGAAGCTTTCTTT,CASRRGLGREAFF
TRBJ1-6,NA,TRBV11-2,NA,TGTGCCAGCAGCTTAGGAGGGGGTGGATCACCCCTCCACTTT,CASSLGGGGSPLHF
TRBJ2-7,NA,TRBV6-5,NA,TGTGCCAGCAGTTCGGGCAGGGGTTCCAGGGAGCAGTACTTC,CASSSGRGSREQYF
TRBJ2-1,NA,TRBV7-9,TRBD2,TGTGCCAGCAGCTCGGGGGGAGTTTCCTACAATGAGCAGCTCTTC,CASSSGGVSYNEQLF